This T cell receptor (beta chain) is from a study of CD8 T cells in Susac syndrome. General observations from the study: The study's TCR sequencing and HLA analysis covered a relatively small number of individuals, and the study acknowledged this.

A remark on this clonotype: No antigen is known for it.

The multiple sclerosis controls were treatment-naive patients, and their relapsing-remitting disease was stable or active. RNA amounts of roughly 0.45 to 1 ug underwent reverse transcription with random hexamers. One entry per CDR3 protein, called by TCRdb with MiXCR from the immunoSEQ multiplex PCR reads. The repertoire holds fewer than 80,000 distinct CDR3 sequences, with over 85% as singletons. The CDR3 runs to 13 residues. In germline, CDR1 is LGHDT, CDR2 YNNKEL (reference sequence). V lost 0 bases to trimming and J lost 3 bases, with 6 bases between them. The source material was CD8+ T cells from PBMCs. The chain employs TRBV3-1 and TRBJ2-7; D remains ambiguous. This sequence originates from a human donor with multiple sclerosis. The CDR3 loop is CASSQDVSYEQYF. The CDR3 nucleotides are TGTGCCAGCAGCCAAGATGTCAGCTACGAGCAGTACTTC.